This is a list of T cell receptor beta chains from one sample in a study of blood T cell repertoires in COVID-19. Measured with immunoSEQ multiplex PCR; TCRdb has only the in-frame clones, and not every one. Counted here are about 200,000 clones, roughly four fifths occurring once; the ten biggest clones make up 15%. Source material: PBMCs or T cells enriched from blood (not recorded which). The receptor source for this set is a man in his forties who had recovered from COVID-19. The CDR3 runs from the conserved cysteine through the conserved F or W. D genes are given only for firm matches. Clone size is shown for a subset of rows, as once, few, many or a class of expanded clone.

V gene	J gene	clone size	D gene	CDR3 DNA	CDR3 protein
TRBV4-1	TRBJ1-1	.	.	TGCGCCAGCAGCCACCCGACAGTGAACACTGAAGCTTTCTTT	CASSHPTVNTEAFF
TRBV4-2	TRBJ2-7	.	TRBD2	TGTGCCAGCAGCCAAGGGGGACTAGCGGCCTACGAGCAGTACTTC	CASSQGGLAAYEQYF
TRBV27	TRBJ1-5	.	.	TGTGCCAGCAGAGTTTGGGGGCGGGGGAGCAATCAGCCCCAGCATTTT	CASRVWGRGSNQPQHF
TRBV29-1	TRBJ2-5	.	TRBD1	TGCAGCGTTCGCCAGGGGGACGAGACCCAGTACTTC	CSVRQGDETQYF
TRBV9	TRBJ2-2	.	.	TGTGCCAGCAGCGTAGGGGGAGGGAACACCGGGGAGCTGTTTTTT	CASSVGGGNTGELFF
TRBV11-3	TRBJ2-3	.	TRBD1	TGTGCCAGCAGCAAGGGGGCCCTCACAGATACGCAGTATTTT	CASSKGALTDTQYF
TRBV18	TRBJ2-2	.	TRBD2	TGTGCCAGCTCATCCCTTTCTAGCGGGGCGAACACCGGGGAGCTGTTTTTT	CASSSLSSGANTGELFF
TRBV7-2	TRBJ2-7	.	.	TGTGCCAGCAGCTTACGGGGACAACTCGAGCAGTACTTC	CASSLRGQLEQYF
TRBV4-3	TRBJ2-3	.	TRBD2	TGCGCCAGCAGCCAAGAGCGGGGGACAGATACGCAGTATTTT	CASSQERGTDTQYF
TRBV18	TRBJ1-3	.	TRBD1	TGTGCCAGCTCACCAACAGGGGAATCGGCTGGAAACACCATATATTTT	CASSPTGESAGNTIYF
TRBV5-8	TRBJ1-1	.	.	TGTGCCAGCAGCTTGATTAAACGGGAAGCTTTCTTT	CASSLIKREAFF
TRBV5-1	TRBJ2-1	.	TRBD2	TGCGCCAGCAACAGACTAGCGGGCGGGAGCAATGAGCAGTTCTTC	CASNRLAGGSNEQFF
TRBV4-2	TRBJ1-4	.	.	TGTGCCAGCAGCCAAGGAACGGGGCAGGGGTGGGTTGAAAAACTGTTTTTT	CASSQGTGQGWVEKLFF
TRBV5-1	TRBJ1-1	.	.	TGCGCCAGCAGCTTGGGAGGTTCTTACACTGAAGCTTTCTTT	CASSLGGSYTEAFF
TRBV27	TRBJ2-2	once	TRBD1	TGTGCCAGCAGTTGGACAGGAGCGAACACCGGGGAGCTGTTTTTT	CASSWTGANTGELFF
TRBV6-4	TRBJ2-7	.	TRBD1	TGTGCCAGCAGTGACCCGGGACAGGGCACTTACGAGCAGTACTTC	CASSDPGQGTYEQYF
TRBV5-1	TRBJ2-1	.	TRBD1	TGCGCCAGCAGCTTGGGGGACAGCTACAATGAGCAGTTCTTC	CASSLGDSYNEQFF
TRBV9	TRBJ1-6	.	TRBD1	TGTGCCAGCAGCCTCGGGACAGGCGCTCGCGGCTACTCACCCCTCCACTTT	CASSLGTGARGYSPLHF
TRBV2	TRBJ2-7	.	TRBD1	TGTGCCAGCAGTGAAAACAGGGGGAGCTACGAGCAGTACTTC	CASSENRGSYEQYF
TRBV12-3/TRBV12-4	TRBJ1-1	.	.	TGTGCCAGCAGCCCAATAGGGGTTGAAGCTTTCTTT	CASSPIGVEAFF
TRBV15	TRBJ2-3	.	.	TGTGCCACCAGTCTCATCCCGGGGTTGATAGATACGCAGTATTTT	CATSLIPGLIDTQYF
TRBV6-2/TRBV6-3	TRBJ2-7	.	.	TGTGCCAGCAGTTACCCCCGAGTAGCCGGGGACTACGAGCAGTACTTC	CASSYPRVAGDYEQYF
TRBV7-2	TRBJ1-2	.	TRBD1	TGTGCCAGCAGCCCTTTGACAGGGGGGAAGTATGGCTACACCTTC	CASSPLTGGKYGYTF
TRBV5-1	TRBJ2-3	few	TRBD2	TGCGCCAGCAGCTGGCAACTAGCGGGGGGGACAGATACGCAGTATTTT	CASSWQLAGGTDTQYF
TRBV10-3	TRBJ2-2	.	.	TGTGCCATCAGTGACGGTTCCTGGGCGCGGGTCGGGGAGCTGTTTTTT	CAISDGSWARVGELFF
TRBV2	TRBJ1-1	few	.	TGTGCCAGCAGAAGCACCGGGACTGAAGCTTTCTTT	CASRSTGTEAFF
TRBV5-1	TRBJ1-1	.	.	TGCGCCAGCAGCTCCAATCAGAACACTGAAGCTTTCTTT	CASSSNQNTEAFF
TRBV4-3	TRBJ1-4	.	.	TGCGCCAGCAGCCAACCCCGAGGCGGCCAGGAAAAACTGTTTTTT	CASSQPRGGQEKLFF
TRBV3-1/TRBV3-2	TRBJ1-2	many	TRBD1	TGTGCCAGCAGCCAAGACACGACAGGGGGCCCCTCTAACTATGGCTACACCTTC	CASSQDTTGGPSNYGYTF
TRBV19	TRBJ1-5	.	.	TGTGCCAGTAGTAACGGACATACGAATCAGCCCCAGCATTTT	CASSNGHTNQPQHF
TRBV29-1	TRBJ1-5	.	TRBD1	TGCAGCGTCTCCGGGACAGGGCATCAGCCCCAGCATTTT	CSVSGTGHQPQHF
TRBV28	TRBJ1-2	.	TRBD1	TGTGCCAGCAGTTTCTCCCCCGGACAGGTCTCCTGGGGGTATGGCTACACCTTC	CASSFSPGQVSWGYGYTF
TRBV29-1	TRBJ1-1	.	TRBD1	TGCAGCGTGGGGACAGGCGGGAACACTGAAGCTTTCTTT	CSVGTGGNTEAFF
TRBV19	TRBJ1-5	.	.	TGTGCCAGTAGTAGGAGAGACCGCGGCAATCAGCCCCAGCATTTT	CASSRRDRGNQPQHF
TRBV18	TRBJ1-2	once	TRBD1	TGTGCCAGCTCACCCGGGACAGGGGGCGACTATGGCTACACCTTC	CASSPGTGGDYGYTF
TRBV7-8	TRBJ2-1	.	TRBD2	TGTGCCAGCAGCCCCTTAGCGGGACTCTCCAATGAGCAGTTCTTC	CASSPLAGLSNEQFF
TRBV7-2	TRBJ1-6	once	.	TGTGCCAGCAGCTTAGAAGCTGTTCGTAGCTCCTATAATTCACCCCTCCACTTT	CASSLEAVRSSYNSPLHF
TRBV3-1/TRBV3-2	TRBJ1-1	.	TRBD1	TGTGCCAGCAGCCAATACAGGGGGCGGGGAACTTTCTTT	CASSQYRGRGTFF
TRBV7-2	TRBJ1-1	.	.	TGTGCCAGCAGCTTCAATCAGGGTGGGACTGAAGCTTTCTTT	CASSFNQGGTEAFF
TRBV6-1	TRBJ2-7	.	.	TGTGCCAGCAGTGAACGGCGTGCGGAAGGGGTTGCCTACGAGCAGTACTTC	CASSERRAEGVAYEQYF
TRBV27	TRBJ2-2	.	.	TGTGCCAGCAGTTGGGGGCTGAACACCGGGGAGCTGTTTTTT	CASSWGLNTGELFF
TRBV30	TRBJ2-1	.	.	TGTGCCTGGAGTGTATCGGGGAGAGTAGGCAATGAGCAGTTCTTC	CAWSVSGRVGNEQFF
TRBV28	TRBJ1-1	.	TRBD1	TGTGCCAGCTCCCGTCGACAGGGGCGGACTGAAGCTTTCTTT	CASSRRQGRTEAFF
TRBV15	TRBJ1-1	few	.	TGTGCCACCAGCAGGGGATGGGGGGATGACACTGAAGCTTTCTTT	CATSRGWGDDTEAFF
TRBV19	TRBJ2-1	.	TRBD1	TGTGCCAGTCGGGACAGGCCTATCGATGAGCAGTTCTTC	CASRDRPIDEQFF
TRBV5-1	TRBJ1-3	.	.	TGCGCCAGCAGCTTGATGGGGGCCTCCTCTGGAAACACCATATATTTT	CASSLMGASSGNTIYF
TRBV5-4	TRBJ1-1	once	.	TGTGCCAGCAGTCGTACAGGGAGCGCGAACACTGAAGCTTTCTTT	CASSRTGSANTEAFF
TRBV7-9	TRBJ2-2	.	TRBD2	TGTGCCAGCAGCTTCCTAGCGGGAGACCACACCGGGGAGCTGTTTTTT	CASSFLAGDHTGELFF
TRBV6-5	TRBJ1-1	.	.	TGTGCCAGCAGTTACTCGTATAAGAACACTGAAGCTTTCTTT	CASSYSYKNTEAFF
TRBV6-5	TRBJ2-3	.	.	TGTGCCAGCAGACTAGTCGCAGATACGCAGTATTTT	CASRLVADTQYF
TRBV28	TRBJ1-6	.	.	TGTGCCAGCAGTTTTCTAGCGTCACCCCTCCACTTT	CASSFLASPLHF
TRBV5-1	TRBJ1-1	.	.	TGCGCCAGCAGCTTGGCTAAGAACACTGAAGCTTTCTTT	CASSLAKNTEAFF